The next 24 T cell receptor beta chains were all read from a single sample in a study of beta chain bispecific antibodies for T cell cancers. General study points: Most targeted TRBV signal came from the leukemia cell line cells, not normal T cells.

Each CDR3 protein gets one entry after TCRdb re-called the 5' RACE reads with MiXCR. The sample lists some 20,000 distinct CDR3 sequences, 2.6% occurring once. Antigen specificity for these receptors is unknown. Blood mononuclear cells were expanded for 3 days using either OKT3 anti-CD3 antibody or CD3/CD28 beads. The sample comprised healthy donor T cells cultured with leukemia cells. These receptors all come from a human donor in good health. Some clones in this sample may be carry-over from other donors' samples.

This clonotype was recorded many times. The V call is TRBV27, the J call TRBJ2-7, with 8 bases aligning to TRBD1. V shed 6 bases and J 3 bases; nucleotides not matched to a gene: 4. This CDR3 is 13 amino acids long. CDR1 is MNHEY, CDR2 SMNVEV, per germline (reference sequence). CDR3 loop: CASSRTGLYEQYF. CDR3 DNA: TGTGCCAGCAGCAGGACAGGGCTCTACGAGCAGTACTTC.

This clonotype came up many times. V gene TRBV19 combines with J gene TRBJ2-1; weak D call: TRBD1 (5 bases). The CDR3 runs 11 residues. V was cut by 6 bases and J by 7 bases, with 7 bases left in between. From germline, CDR1 is LNHDA and CDR2 SQIVND (reference sequence). The DNA for the CDR3 is TGTGCCAGTAGACAGGCGAATGAGCAGTTCTTC. It translates to CASRQANEQFF.

This clonotype appeared many times. The chain recombines TRBV29-1 with TRBJ2-1; 11 nucleotides agree with TRBD2. CDR1 and CDR2 from the germline V gene are SQVTM and ANQGSEA. J gave up 15 bases and V 1 base, and 11 bases lay outside the gene matches. CDR3 length: 14 residues. The CDR3 nucleotides read TGCAGCGTTGAAGGAGCGATAGCGGGGGGGCCATGGTTCTTC. Amino acids: CSVEGAIAGGPWFF.

This clonotype was detected a few times. J is TRBJ2-1 and V is TRBV27, with D uncertain. Trimming cost V 0 bases and J 10 bases, with 4 bases left between them. The CDR3 runs to 11 residues. Germline CDR1 reads MNHEY; CDR2 reads SMNVEV (reference sequence). The CDR3 DNA sequence: TGTGCCAGCAGTTTATCGGGAGAGCAGTTCTTC. Protein product: CASSLSGEQFF.

This clonotype was detected many times. This chain uses TRBV27 with TRBJ2-2; possibly TRBD2 for D (5 bases). Germline V CDR1 and CDR2: MNHEY, SMNVEV (reference sequence). The CDR3 runs to 14 residues. With 1 base removed from V and 6 bases from J, the gap between germline ends came to 9 bases. The CDR3 spells CASSLYEGAGELFF. CDR3 coding DNA: TGTGCCAGCAGTTTATATGAGGGTGCCGGGGAGCTGTTTTTT.

The table lists this clonotype with a few counts. The V and J genes are TRBV30 and TRBJ2-1; no firm D call. The CDR3 is made up of 13 amino acids. CDR1 and CDR2 from the germline V gene are GTSNPN and SVGIG (reference sequence). Trimming cost V 2 bases and J 0 bases, with 5 bases left between them. Here the CDR3 DNA reads TGTGCCTGGAGTAGTAGCTCCTACAATGAGCAGTTCTTC. It codes for CAWSSSSYNEQFF. Variable domain in full (rest from reference TRBV30 and TRBJ2-1): SQTIHQWPATLVQPVGSPLSLECTVEGTSNPNLYWYRQAAGRGLQLLFYSVGIGQISSEVPQNLSASRPQDRQFILSSKKLLLSDSGFYLCAWSSSSYNEQFFGPGTRLTVL.

This clonotype was detected many times. The chain employs TRBV5-4 and TRBJ2-1; weak D call: TRBD2 (6 bases). Trimming took off 0 bases at V and 5 bases at J, with 18 bases between the two ends. CDR3 length equals 17 residues. Germline values: CDR1 SGHNT, CDR2 YYREEE (reference sequence). The CDR3 nucleotides read TGTGCCAGCAGCTTGGTAGCAGGAGGGATGAGCGACAATGAGCAGTTCTTC. It translates to CASSLVAGGMSDNEQFF.

The chain combines TRBV5-1 with TRBJ2-3; possibly TRBD1 or TRBD2 for D (7 bases each). This CDR3 has 16 amino acids. CDR1 is SGHRS and CDR2 is YFSETQ in the germline V gene. Trimming shortened V by 4 bases and J by 4 bases, and 19 bases separated the two germline ends. CDR3 sequence: CASSQGGGRPPDTQYF. CDR3 nucleotides: TGCGCCAGCAGCCAGGGGGGGGGGCGGCCGCCAGATACGCAGTATTTT.

A remark on this clonotype: Possible read error: a much larger clone is one base away. This chain links TRBV7-9 with TRBJ2-7; D may be TRBD1 (6 bases). The CDR3 contains 15 residues. The germline V gene has CDR1 SEHNR and CDR2 FQNEAQ (reference sequence). This chain's CDR3 is CTSSHNRDLLYEQYF. For the CDR3, the DNA is TGTACCAGCAGCCACAACAGGGACCTTTTATACGAGCAGTACTTC.

The chain joins TRBV15 to TRBJ2-7; 12 bases fit TRBD2. V dropped 0 bases and J dropped 1; count of bases not matched to a gene: 10. Germline assignment: CDR1 LNHNV and CDR2 YYDKDF (reference sequence). The CDR3 sequence is 19 residues long. The CDR3 loop is CATSRDGLAGGPSSYEQYF. As DNA, the CDR3 is TGTGCCACCAGCAGAGATGGCCTAGCGGGGGGGCCAAGTTCCTACGAGCAGTACTTC.

This clonotype was recorded at least ten times. The rearrangement joins TRBV5-6 to TRBJ2-3; TRBD2 agrees at 10 bases. J lost 6 bases, V lost 1 base, and 8 bases had no gene match. In germline, CDR1 is SGHDT, CDR2 YYEEEE. The CDR3 contains 16 residues. CDR3 protein: CASSLMLAGVLDTQYF. Here the CDR3 DNA reads TGTGCCAGCAGCTTGATGCTAGCGGGGGTATTGGATACGCAGTATTTT.

This clonotype appeared many times. This rearrangement joins TRBV18 to TRBJ2-7; TRBD1 matches 7 bases. J lost 2 bases, V lost 3 bases, and 4 bases had no gene match. CDR1 is KGHSH, CDR2 LQKENI, per germline. The CDR3 runs to 14 residues. The CDR3 sequence is CASSPDRNTYEQYF. CDR3 bases: TGTGCCAGCTCACCGGACAGGAACACCTACGAGCAGTACTTC.

This clonotype showed up just a few times. Given a much more abundant clone one base away, this may be a read error. The chain joins TRBV29-1 to TRBJ1-2; D remains ambiguous. Germline V gene lookup returns CDR1 SQVTM and CDR2 ANQGSEA. The CDR3 totals 11 residues. The DNA for the CDR3 is TGCAGCGCAGGAACGACCTATGGCCACACCTTC. Translation: CSAGTTYGHTF.

This clonotype showed up many times. The V gene is TRBV5-5, the J gene TRBJ2-7; D gene uncertain. This CDR3 contains 15 residues. In germline, CDR1 is SGHKS, CDR2 YYEKEE (reference sequence). V was shortened by 4 bases and J by 5 bases, with 19 bases between the two germline ends. CDR3 in amino acids: CASSQDSMNLHEQYF. CDR3 coding DNA: TGTGCCAGCAGCCAGGATTCGATGAATCTCCACGAGCAGTACTTC.

Notes on this clonotype: A read error may be the cause here, since a much bigger clone is one base away. V and J are TRBV5-1 and TRBJ2-7; D call uncertain. The V gene's germline CDR1 is SGHRS and CDR2 YFSETQ. The CDR3 covers 14 residues. CDR3 bases: TGCGCCAGCAGCTTGGCCCCGGACGCGTACGGGCAGTACTTC. Its translation: CASSLAPDAYGQYF.

In this sample, this clonotype turned up many times. V is TRBV10-3 and J is TRBJ2-1; TRBD1 might be the D (5 bases). Trimming took off 3 bases at V and 7 bases at J, with 7 bases between the two ends. CDR1 is ENHRY, CDR2 SYGVKD, per germline. This CDR3 region has 12 residues. CDR3 loop: CAISDRDNEQFF. The CDR3 bases are TGTGCCATCAGTGACAGGGATAATGAGCAGTTCTTC.

The chain employs TRBV11-2 and TRBJ1-1, with TRBD1 identical over 9 bases. V trimming: 3 bases; J trimming: 1 base; junction bases outside the gene matches: 9. The length of the CDR3 is 17 residues. Germline-derived CDR1 and CDR2 are SGHAT and FQNNGV. Here the CDR3 DNA reads TGTGCCAGCAGCTTCCACAGGGGGCGGCCACAGAACACTGAAGCTTTCTTT. Residues: CASSFHRGRPQNTEAFF.

This clonotype is medium-sized (0.01 to 0.1%) in the sample. The rearrangement links TRBV15 to TRBJ2-3; 9 bases are shared with TRBD2. Germline lookup yields CDR1 LNHNV and CDR2 YYDKDF (reference sequence). V was pared by 3 bases and J by 2 bases, with 9 bases of the junction left unmatched. This CDR3 contains 17 residues. This chain's CDR3 is CATSRNLAGENTDTQYF. CDR3 coding DNA: TGTGCCACCAGCAGGAACTTAGCGGGGGAGAACACAGATACGCAGTATTTT. Complete variable domain (other parts from reference TRBV15 and TRBJ2-3): DAMVIQNPRYQVTQFGKPVTLSCSQTLNHNVMYWYQQKSSQAPKLLFHYYDKDFNNEADTPDNFQSRRPNTSFCFLDIRSPGLGDTAMYLCATSRNLAGENTDTQYFGPGTRLTVL.

The chain is built from TRBV19 and TRBJ2-1; D is possibly TRBD2 (5 bases). The germline gives CDR1 LNHDA, CDR2 SQIVND (reference sequence). The CDR3 extends over 14 amino acids. The V gene lost 5 bases and the J gene lost 5 bases, with 13 bases spanning the gap. The CDR3 DNA reads TGTGCCAGTAGTCCCCACCTAGCAAACAATGAGCAGTTCTTC. Encoded protein: CASSPHLANNEQFF.

This clonotype was detected ten times or more. The chain carries TRBV5-1 and TRBJ1-1; D not certain. CDR1 is SGHRS and CDR2 is YFSETQ in the germline V gene. Deletions cut 1 base from V and 1 base from J, with 5 bases between. This CDR3 contains 13 residues. The DNA for the CDR3 is TGCGCCAGCAGCTTGAAGGGGAACACTGAAGCTTTCTTT. Residues: CASSLKGNTEAFF.

This clonotype was seen a handful of times. The V and J genes are TRBV27 and TRBJ1-5; 7 bases map to TRBD1. The ends lost 4 bases at V and 0 bases at J; junction bases unmatched: 3. This CDR3 is built from 15 residues. Germline loops: CDR1 MNHEY, CDR2 SMNVEV (reference sequence). In nucleotides, the CDR3 is TGTGCCAGCAGTTCGGACAGGTATAGCAATCAGCCCCAGCATTTT. Protein product: CASSSDRYSNQPQHF.

This clonotype was seen ten or more times. This chain connects TRBV7-9 to TRBJ1-1; 11 bases map to TRBD1. Germline-derived CDR1 and CDR2 are SEHNR and FQNEAQ (reference sequence). With V trimmed by 5 bases and J by 6 bases, 11 bases remained unmatched. CDR3 length equals 16 residues. This CDR3 reads CASSGDRGYQTAEAFF. The CDR3, as DNA: TGTGCCAGCAGCGGGGACAGGGGGTATCAGACCGCTGAAGCTTTCTTT.

At least ten counts were recorded for this clonotype. The rearrangement links TRBV7-3 to TRBJ1-1, with a possible D match to TRBD1 (6 bases). The germline CDR1 and CDR2 sequences are SGHTA and FQGTGA. Trimming removed 2 bases at V and 4 bases at J, with 11 bases between. This CDR3 has 14 residues. CDR3 loop: CASSLLGAGTEAFF. CDR3 DNA: TGTGCCAGCAGCTTACTGGGGGCGGGCACTGAAGCTTTCTTT. The variable domain in full, with the rest retrieved from reference TRBV7-3 and TRBJ1-1, is GAGVSQTPSNKVTEKGKYVELRCDPISGHTALYWYRQSLGQGPEFLIYFQGTGAADDSGLPNDRFFAVRPEGSVSTLKIQRTERGDSAVYLCASSLLGAGTEAFFGQGTRLTVV.

This clonotype showed up many times. The chain has TRBV20-1 and TRBJ2-5, with D possibly called TRBD1 or TRBD2 (6 bases each). The CDR3 is 16 residues long. CDR1 DFQATT and CDR2 SNEGSKA come from the germline V gene (reference sequence). Trimming pared 0 bases from V and 2 bases from J, leaving 16 bases between. CDR3 sequence reads: CSARDIVWGAQETQYF. In DNA, the CDR3 is TGCAGTGCTAGAGATATTGTTTGGGGGGCTCAAGAGACCCAGTACTTC.